The source of this T cell receptor (beta chain) is a study of blood T cell repertoires in COVID-19. Study-wide context: The study drew acute and convalescent COVID-19 samples from the United States, Italy and Spain.

As processed by the authors: Reference gene primer amplification gave estimated nucleated cell counts. Sequencing was performed with immunoSEQ multiplex PCR; in TCRdb, only in-frame clones are kept and a portion is missing. V and J calls and clone size follow that table, whereas D and trimming were derived from the DNA. Of roughly 210,000 clones in the sample, about nine tenths were seen once. The receptor comes from a man in his 70s with acute or convalescent COVID-19. Sequenced: peripheral blood.

The CDR3 bases are TGTGCCAGCAGCTCAGGGTGGAGCGCTGGAAACACCATATATTTT. It specifies CASSSGWSAGNTIYF. The chain is built from TRBV5-5 and TRBJ1-3; D is possibly TRBD1 (5 bases). The length of the CDR3 is 15 residues. Germline CDR1 SGHKS, CDR2 YYEKEE (reference sequence). V was clipped by 3 bases and J by 2 bases, with 12 bases between them. Full variable domain (rest looked up from reference TRBV5-5 and TRBJ1-3): DAGVTQSPTHLIKTRGQQVTLRCSPISGHKSVSWYQQVLGQGPQFIFQYYEKEERGRGNFPDRFSARQFPNYSSELNVNALLLGDSALYLCASSSGWSAGNTIYFGEGSWLTVV.